This T cell receptor (beta chain) was captured by sequencing in a study of tissue T cells after allogeneic stem cell transplantation. Overall study findings and caveats: Few T cell clones were shared across patients, but motif clusters showed tissue-specific shared signatures. In patients and mice, blood and spleen missed much of tissue repertoire.

Sequenced by immunoSEQ multiplex PCR; TCRdb stores in-frame clones only, minus some. The repertoire includes about 6,800 clones, about 56% of them detected once, and roughly 21% sits in the top ten. Per the germline V gene, CDR1 is MNHEY and CDR2 is SVGEGT. There are 13 residues in the CDR3. Trimming cost V 5 bases and J 3 bases; bases outside gene matches: 4. Note on this clone: Its antigen is currently unknown.

The specimen was duodenum tissue, collected at autopsy. The TCR was taken from a female donor older than 55 with lung cancer. This rearrangement joins TRBV6-2 or TRBV6-3 to TRBJ2-7; the match to TRBD2 covers 7 bases. CDR3 sequence: CASSTSGIYEQYF. Written as DNA, the CDR3 is TGTGCCAGCAGTACAAGCGGGATCTACGAGCAGTACTTC.